A selection of T cell receptor beta chains follows, all from one sample in a study of shared clonotypes between healthy human individuals. Assay: immunoSEQ multiplex PCR; the TCRdb copy retains only in-frame clones and omits some. Of approximately 590,000 clones listed, 95% are singletons. Sequencing was performed on naive CD8+ T cells sorted from blood. All receptors come from a woman aged 25 to 39 in good health. CDR3s include the opening cysteine and the closing phenylalanine or tryptophan. Fields, in order: J gene, D gene, clone size, V gene, CDR3 DNA, CDR3 protein. A D gene is named only where the DNA matches it firmly. A row's size may be missing; if present it is once, few, many or a size class.

j_gene: TRBJ2-7
d_gene: NA
abundance: NA
v_gene: TRBV28
CDR3nt: TGTGCCAGCAGTTGGTACATAACAACTTCCTACGAGCAGTACTTC
CDR3aa: CASSWYITTSYEQYF

j_gene: TRBJ1-1
d_gene: TRBD1
abundance: NA
v_gene: TRBV7-9
CDR3nt: TGTGCCAGCATCACTACGACAGGGCGGGTGGAGGCTTTCTTT
CDR3aa: CASITTTGRVEAFF

j_gene: TRBJ1-4
d_gene: TRBD1
abundance: NA
v_gene: TRBV7-9
CDR3nt: TGTGCCAGCAGCTTATCCACCCGGGGGACAGAAAGTAATGAAAAACTGTTTTTT
CDR3aa: CASSLSTRGTESNEKLFF

j_gene: TRBJ2-2
d_gene: TRBD2
abundance: NA
v_gene: TRBV10-1
CDR3nt: TGCGCCAGCAGGGCTAGCGGGAGTACCGGGGAGCTGTTTTTT
CDR3aa: CASRASGSTGELFF

j_gene: TRBJ2-3
d_gene: TRBD2
abundance: NA
v_gene: TRBV7-9
CDR3nt: TGTGCCAGCAGTAGCGGGAGGGCCGAGGCAGATACGCAGTATTTT
CDR3aa: CASSSGRAEADTQYF

j_gene: TRBJ2-7
d_gene: TRBD1
abundance: NA
v_gene: TRBV27
CDR3nt: TGTGCCAGCAGTCACCGACAGGGGGGCACCTACGAGCAGTACTTC
CDR3aa: CASSHRQGGTYEQYF

j_gene: TRBJ2-1
d_gene: NA
abundance: NA
v_gene: TRBV5-4
CDR3nt: TGTGCCAGCAGCTTGTCCTACAATGAGCAGTTCTTC
CDR3aa: CASSLSYNEQFF

j_gene: TRBJ2-1
d_gene: NA
abundance: once
v_gene: TRBV7-9
CDR3nt: TGTGCCAGCAGCCAAGGGCCCCATCTTTCCCCTAATGAGCAGTTCTTC
CDR3aa: CASSQGPHLSPNEQFF

j_gene: TRBJ2-1
d_gene: NA
abundance: NA
v_gene: TRBV2
CDR3nt: TGTGCCAGCAGGCAATCGGGAGAGGGTATTGAGCAGTTCTTC
CDR3aa: CASRQSGEGIEQFF

j_gene: TRBJ1-2
d_gene: NA
abundance: once
v_gene: TRBV5-4
CDR3nt: TGTGCCAGCAGTCCAAGGGAAGGACAGAGCCCTTTGGGCTACACCTTC
CDR3aa: CASSPREGQSPLGYTF

j_gene: TRBJ2-1
d_gene: NA
abundance: NA
v_gene: TRBV5-1
CDR3nt: TGCGCCAGCAGCTTAGCGGAACGGACGAATGAGCAGTTCTTC
CDR3aa: CASSLAERTNEQFF

j_gene: TRBJ2-5
d_gene: NA
abundance: NA
v_gene: TRBV13
CDR3nt: TGTGCCAGCAGCTTAGAACGGGAAGAGACCCAGTACTTC
CDR3aa: CASSLEREETQYF

j_gene: TRBJ2-7
d_gene: TRBD2
abundance: NA
v_gene: TRBV29-1
CDR3nt: TGCAGCGGGCTAGCGGGAGGGCCTTCCTACGAGCAGTACTTC
CDR3aa: CSGLAGGPSYEQYF

j_gene: TRBJ2-7
d_gene: TRBD1
abundance: NA
v_gene: TRBV29-1
CDR3nt: TGCAGCGTTGTTGGCGGACAGGTAAACTCCTACGAGCAGTACTTC
CDR3aa: CSVVGGQVNSYEQYF

j_gene: TRBJ2-5
d_gene: NA
abundance: NA
v_gene: TRBV7-2
CDR3nt: TGTGCCAGCAGCCTACTCGTAGCAGGGAGGGAGACCCAGTACTTC
CDR3aa: CASSLLVAGRETQYF

j_gene: TRBJ1-1
d_gene: NA
abundance: NA
v_gene: TRBV11-2
CDR3nt: TGTGCCAGCAGCTTATTTGTTAACACTGAAGCTTTCTTT
CDR3aa: CASSLFVNTEAFF

j_gene: TRBJ2-7
d_gene: NA
abundance: once
v_gene: TRBV7-9
CDR3nt: TGTGCCAGCAGCTCCAGTCCGGGGAGTTACGAGCAGTACTTC
CDR3aa: CASSSSPGSYEQYF

j_gene: TRBJ2-7
d_gene: TRBD2
abundance: NA
v_gene: TRBV15
CDR3nt: TGTGCCACCAGCAGAGTGGCAGCGGGAGGAACCTACGAGCAGTACTTC
CDR3aa: CATSRVAAGGTYEQYF

j_gene: TRBJ1-1
d_gene: NA
abundance: NA
v_gene: TRBV7-9
CDR3nt: TGTGCCAGCAGCTGGCAGGGTGAAGCTTTCTTT
CDR3aa: CASSWQGEAFF

j_gene: TRBJ1-5
d_gene: NA
abundance: NA
v_gene: TRBV28
CDR3nt: TGTGCCAGCAGGCAGAGAAGGAGCCAGCCCCAGCATTTT
CDR3aa: CASRQRRSQPQHF

j_gene: TRBJ1-2
d_gene: NA
abundance: NA
v_gene: TRBV13
CDR3nt: TGTGCCAGCAGCCACGACCTTAACTATGGCTACACCTTC
CDR3aa: CASSHDLNYGYTF

j_gene: TRBJ1-2
d_gene: NA
abundance: NA
v_gene: TRBV28
CDR3nt: TGTGCCAGCAGTTCCGTAGTAAATACGTTCTATGGCTACACCTTC
CDR3aa: CASSSVVNTFYGYTF

j_gene: TRBJ1-5
d_gene: NA
abundance: NA
v_gene: TRBV28
CDR3nt: TGTGCCAGCAGTTTTGGGGTTGCTCAGCCCCAGCATTTT
CDR3aa: CASSFGVAQPQHF

j_gene: TRBJ2-7
d_gene: NA
abundance: NA
v_gene: TRBV29-1
CDR3nt: TGCAGCGTCTCGGGACTGAACTCCTACGAGCAGTACTTC
CDR3aa: CSVSGLNSYEQYF

j_gene: TRBJ2-1
d_gene: TRBD2
abundance: NA
v_gene: TRBV19
CDR3nt: TGTGCCAGTAGTGAGTGGCTAGCGGGAGACAGCGAGCAGTTCTTC
CDR3aa: CASSEWLAGDSEQFF

j_gene: TRBJ2-1
d_gene: NA
abundance: NA
v_gene: TRBV28
CDR3nt: TGTGCCCACTCAGGTAGAGACAATGAGCAGTTCTTC
CDR3aa: CAHSGRDNEQFF

j_gene: TRBJ2-2
d_gene: NA
abundance: NA
v_gene: TRBV10-1
CDR3nt: TGCGCCAGCAGTGATGAGGAGGGAAGGGGGACCGGGGAGCTGTTTTTT
CDR3aa: CASSDEEGRGTGELFF

j_gene: TRBJ1-2
d_gene: NA
abundance: NA
v_gene: TRBV4-1
CDR3nt: TGCGCCAGCAGCCCCCGCCGTGGCTTAGGGGCCTATGGCTACACCTTC
CDR3aa: CASSPRRGLGAYGYTF

j_gene: TRBJ1-5
d_gene: NA
abundance: NA
v_gene: TRBV28
CDR3nt: TGTGCCAGCTTAAGAGGTTCCCAGCCCCAGCATTTT
CDR3aa: CASLRGSQPQHF

j_gene: TRBJ2-1
d_gene: NA
abundance: NA
v_gene: TRBV6-1
CDR3nt: TGTGCCAGCAGTGAATGGGTAGTTGGAGCGTATGAGCAGTTCTTC
CDR3aa: CASSEWVVGAYEQFF

j_gene: TRBJ1-2
d_gene: NA
abundance: NA
v_gene: TRBV28
CDR3nt: TGTGCCAGCAGTTCGCCCCCCTCCTATGGCTACACCTTC
CDR3aa: CASSSPPSYGYTF

j_gene: TRBJ2-2
d_gene: NA
abundance: NA
v_gene: TRBV5-6
CDR3nt: TGTGCCAGCAGCTTGTTTATCGGGGGGCGAACCGGGGAGCTGTTTTTT
CDR3aa: CASSLFIGGRTGELFF